The T cell receptor (beta chain) under discussion was sequenced for a study of blood T cell repertoires in COVID-19. Study context: Acute and convalescent COVID-19 samples came from the United States, Italy and Spain. PBMCs, B-cell-depleted T cells, or T cells provided the cDNA or gDNA that made up the material.

This clone was detected a few times. Original processing notes: From reference gene primer amplification, estimates of nucleated cell counts were derived. Some clones are missing from TCRdb's copy, which holds only in-frame ones; the method was immunoSEQ multiplex PCR. The V and J calls and the clone size are those of that table, but D and trimming were determined from the DNA. The sample consists of some 370,000 clones, roughly 86% of them appearing once. The V gene's germline CDR1 is MNHNS and CDR2 SASEGT. V was shortened by 3 bases and J by 0 bases, with 8 bases between the two germline ends. The CDR3 consists of 14 residues. Enrollment of patients from Seattle took place during active infection, with longitudinal follow-up.

Sequenced material: peripheral blood. The genes are TRBV6-1 and TRBJ1-1; D is ambiguous. The clonotype originates from a woman aged 30 to 39 with COVID-19, enrolled during active disease. CDR3 sequence (DNA): TGTGCCAGCAGTGAGTACAGAGTGAACACTGAAGCTTTCTTT. It encodes CASSEYRVNTEAFF.